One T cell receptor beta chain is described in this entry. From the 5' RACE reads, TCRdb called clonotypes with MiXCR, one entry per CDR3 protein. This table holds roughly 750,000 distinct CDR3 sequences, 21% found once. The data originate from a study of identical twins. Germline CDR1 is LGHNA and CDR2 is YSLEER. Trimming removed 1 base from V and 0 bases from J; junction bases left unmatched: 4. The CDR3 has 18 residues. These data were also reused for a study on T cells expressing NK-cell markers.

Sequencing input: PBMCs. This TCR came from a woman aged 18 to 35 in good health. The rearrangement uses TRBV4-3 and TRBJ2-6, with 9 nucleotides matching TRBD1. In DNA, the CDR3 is TGCGCCAGCAGCCAAGTGGGACAGGGCATCTCTGGGGCCAACGTCCTGACTTTC. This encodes CASSQVGQGISGANVLTF.